This entry lists 9 T cell receptor beta chains sequenced from one sample in a study of cytomegalovirus exposure and HLA in healthy donors. PCR amplification relied on 60 Vbeta primers (plus 13 Jbeta primers). Sequencing was performed with immunoSEQ multiplex PCR; in TCRdb, only in-frame clones are kept and a portion is missing. The sample lists about 160,000 clones, around 80% occurring once. Source material: PBMCs. Receptor source: a male donor in good health and CMV-seropositive.

This chain links TRBV27 with TRBJ2-7; no clear D gene. There are 12 residues in the CDR3. The germline V gene encodes CDR1 MNHEY and CDR2 SMNVEV (reference sequence). With 6 bases removed from V and 0 bases from J, the gap between germline ends came to 6 bases. CDR3 sequence reads: CASSHNSYEQYF. The DNA for the CDR3 is TGTGCCAGCAGCCACAACTCCTACGAGCAGTACTTC.

CDR3 amino acids: CASSPGFQETQYF. CDR3 in DNA: TGTGCCAGCAGCCCCGGGTTCCAAGAGACCCAGTACTTC. This sequence joins TRBV5-4 and TRBJ2-5; no clear D gene. V lost 4 bases to trimming and J lost 1 base, with 8 bases between them. CDR3 length: 13 residues. CDR1 and CDR2 from the germline V gene are SGHNT and YYREEE (reference sequence).

V is TRBV7-2 and J is TRBJ2-2; the D gene is possibly TRBD2 (6 bases). The CDR3 contains 15 residues. CDR1 SGHTA and CDR2 FQGNSA come from the germline V gene. V shed 0 bases and J shed 4 bases, with 9 bases lying between them. The CDR3 region has the DNA TGTGCCAGCAGCTTAGCCGCGGAGGGCACCGGGGAGCTGTTTTTT. It codes for CASSLAAEGTGELFF.

This rearrangement joins TRBV7-2 to TRBJ2-7; 8 bases are a match to TRBD2. Germline lookup yields CDR1 SGHTA and CDR2 FQGNSA. V lost 5 bases, J lost 2 bases, and 20 bases stayed unmatched. The CDR3 totals 19 residues. The CDR3 spells CASSRALTGISGTTYEQYF. The DNA of the CDR3 is TGTGCCAGCAGCCGTGCCCTAACGGGGATTAGCGGGACAACCTACGAGCAGTACTTC.

The chain joins TRBV15 to TRBJ2-5; 9 bases match TRBD2. Per the germline V gene, CDR1 is LNHNV and CDR2 is YYDKDF (reference sequence). Trimming removed 0 bases from V and 9 bases from J; junction bases left unmatched: 14. This CDR3 has 17 residues. For the CDR3, the DNA is TGTGCCACCAGCAGAGAGAGGGCGGGAGGGCCGTCGTCGGCCCAGTACTTC. This encodes CATSRERAGGPSSAQYF.

This chain links TRBV7-9 with TRBJ1-1; D is undetermined. The CDR3 consists of 15 residues. With 5 bases removed from V and 1 base from J, the gap between germline ends came to 14 bases. In germline, CDR1 is SEHNR, CDR2 FQNEAQ (reference sequence). DNA for the CDR3: TGTGCCAGCAGCCTCCAACCACCGCGGAACACTGAAGCTTTCTTT. Its protein product is CASSLQPPRNTEAFF.

The J gene is TRBJ2-3, the V gene TRBV2; 7 nucleotides align to TRBD1. The CDR3 is 16 residues long. In germline, CDR1 is SNHLY, CDR2 FYNNEI. V trimming: 1 base; J trimming: 4 bases; junction bases outside the gene matches: 8. The CDR3, as DNA: TGTGCCAGCAGTGAAGGGTACAGGGGAGAGGCAGATACGCAGTATTTT. This gives the protein CASSEGYRGEADTQYF.

The CDR3 DNA reads TGTGCCAGTAGCTTTTTCAGCGGGATGACAGATACGCAGTATTTT. It yields the protein CASSFFSGMTDTQYF. The rearrangement uses TRBV19 and TRBJ2-3, with 7 bases lining up with TRBD2. The CDR3 extends over 15 amino acids. Germline CDR1 LNHDA, CDR2 SQIVND (reference sequence). Germline trimming cut 6 bases from V and 3 bases from J; bases unmatched to any gene: 9. Looking up the rest from reference TRBV19 and TRBJ2-3 gives the full variable domain: DGGITQSPKYLFRKEGQNVTLSCEQNLNHDAMYWYRQDPGQGLRLIYYSQIVNDFQKGDIAEGYSVSREKKESFPLTVTSAQKNPTAFYLCASSFFSGMTDTQYFGPGTRLTVL.

The chain uses TRBV6-1 and TRBJ2-2; 9 bases fit TRBD2. This CDR3 is built from 19 residues. Germline assignment: CDR1 MNHNS and CDR2 SASEGT. V shed 2 bases and J 9 bases; nucleotides not matched to a gene: 19. The CDR3 loop reads CASSERNKKGLAGKWELFF. CDR3 bases: TGTGCCAGCAGTGAAAGAAACAAAAAAGGCCTAGCGGGAAAGTGGGAGCTGTTTTTT.